The 22 T cell receptor beta chains reported below all come from one sample, sequenced in a study of breast tumors, draining lymph nodes, adjacent tissues. TCRdb reanalysed the multiplex PCR reads using MiXCR and keeps one entry per CDR3 protein. The sample holds hundreds of thousands of distinct CDR3 sequences, about 30% seen once. Breast cancer patients provided tissue from their axillary draining lymph nodes. Sequencing was done on a sample of axillary lymph node tissue. These receptor sequences come from a female donor with breast cancer. Some clones in this sample may be carry-over from other donors' samples.

The genes are TRBV7-2 and TRBJ2-1, with 10 positions matching TRBD2. The germline CDR1 and CDR2 sequences are SGHTA and FQGNSA. Unmatched junction bases numbered 12, after V lost 3 bases and J lost 10 bases. The length of the CDR3 is 16 residues. CDR3 in amino acids: CASSFGPSGRAGEQFF. The DNA of the CDR3 is TGTGCCAGCAGCTTCGGCCCGAGCGGGAGGGCCGGGGAGCAGTTCTTC. The whole variable domain, remainder taken from reference TRBV7-2 and TRBJ2-1, is GAGVSQSPSNKVTEKGKDVELRCDPISGHTALYWYRQSLGQGLEFLIYFQGNSAPDKSGLPSDRFSAERTGGSVSTLTIQRTQQEDSAVYLCASSFGPSGRAGEQFFGPGTRLTVL.

This rearrangement joins TRBV25-1 to TRBJ2-1, with D possibly matching TRBD2 (6 bases). Trimming stripped 1 base from V and 10 bases from J, with 17 bases between. This CDR3 has 15 residues. Per germline, CDR1 MGHDK and CDR2 SYGVNS. CDR3 DNA sequence: TGTGCCAGCAGTGAATTAACTAGCAGGGTGGAGGAGCAGTTCTTC. Translated: CASSELTSRVEEQFF.

Comment on this clonotype: This could be a read error, since a much larger clone is one nucleotide away. This sequence joins TRBV30 and TRBJ2-1, with 8 bases identical to TRBD1. Germline assignment: CDR1 GTSNPN and CDR2 SVGIG (reference sequence). The CDR3 runs to 11 residues. The CDR3 DNA is TGTGCCCGGAGACAGGGGAATGAGCAGTTCTTC. Translation: CARRQGNEQFF. The entire variable domain, with the rest obtained from reference TRBV30 and TRBJ2-1, is as follows: SQTIHQWPATLVQPVGSPLSLECTVEGTSNPNLYWYRQAAGRGLQLLFYSVGIGQISSEVPQNLSASRPQDRQFILSSKKLLLSDSGFYLCARRQGNEQFFGPGTRLTVL.

This clonotype was picked up many times. The chain has TRBV7-2 and TRBJ1-1; the D gene is possibly TRBD1 (6 bases). The CDR3 contains 15 residues. The V gene's germline CDR1 is SGHTA and CDR2 FQGNSA. Trimming took off 5 bases at V and 1 base at J, with 14 bases between the two ends. CDR3 residues: CASSEGVGRNTEAFF. The DNA of the CDR3 is TGTGCCAGCAGCGAGGGGGTGGGGAGGAACACTGAAGCTTTCTTT.

This clonotype was counted ten times or more. The rearrangement joins TRBV13 to TRBJ2-1, with D possibly matching TRBD1 (6 bases). The V and J ends lost 0 bases and 12 bases respectively, with 24 bases between them. The germline V gene has CDR1 PRHDT and CDR2 FYEKMQ (reference sequence). The CDR3 is 17 amino acids. The CDR3 spells CASSLGRSQVGRGWQFF. CDR3 bases: TGTGCCAGCAGCTTAGGGCGGAGTCAGGTGGGAAGGGGGTGGCAGTTCTTC. Full variable domain (outside the CDR3, taken from reference TRBV13 and TRBJ2-1): AAGVIQSPRHLIKEKRETATLKCYPIPRHDTVYWYQQGPGQDPQFLISFYEKMQSDKGSIPDRFSAQQFSDYHSELNMSSLELGDSALYFCASSLGRSQVGRGWQFFGPGTRLTVL.

This clonotype has ten or more counts. The rearrangement uses TRBV20-1 and TRBJ2-7, with D hard to call. This CDR3 region has 11 residues. CDR1 is DFQATT and CDR2 is SNEGSKA in the germline V gene (reference sequence). Trimming removed 3 bases from V and 7 bases from J, with 10 bases in between. CDR3 sequence: CSASQGKEQYF. Here the CDR3 DNA reads TGCAGTGCTAGCCAAGGCAAAGAGCAGTACTTC.

This clonotype was recorded many times. The chain is built from TRBV7-9 and TRBJ2-3; 9 positions match TRBD1. The V and J ends lost 4 bases and 2 bases, in that order; junction bases with no gene match: 4. In germline, CDR1 is SEHNR, CDR2 FQNEAQ (reference sequence). The CDR3 runs to 15 residues. The DNA of the CDR3 is TGTGCCAGCAGCTCTACAGGGGGCGTCACAGATACGCAGTATTTT. Amino acids: CASSSTGGVTDTQYF.

This clonotype was seen at least ten times. This rearrangement joins TRBV7-6 to TRBJ2-7; D gene ambiguous. Trimming cost V 1 base and J 2 bases, with 6 bases left between them. CDR1 and CDR2 (germline): SGHVS, FNYEAQ. This CDR3 region has 13 residues. CDR3: CASSLDSAYEQYF. The CDR3 DNA is TGTGCCAGCAGCTTAGACAGTGCCTACGAGCAGTACTTC.

Ten or more counts support this clonotype. The chain couples TRBV6-1 to TRBJ2-2; the match to TRBD1 covers 8 bases. Germline assignment: CDR1 MNHNS and CDR2 SASEGT. The CDR3 length is 17 residues. V was clipped by 9 bases and J by 1 base; unmatched bases: 13. CDR3 bases: TGTGCCAGTGAAGGCCGGAACAGGGGGAGGAACACCGGGGAGCTGTTTTTT. Amino acids: CASEGRNRGRNTGELFF.

This clonotype occurred many times. This may be a read error: a much more frequent sequence differs by one nucleotide. The CDR3 loop reads CASSLGTTSGSTDPQYF. CDR3 nucleotide sequence: TGTGCCAGCAGCTTAGGAACTACTAGCGGGAGCACAGATCCGCAGTATTTT. The chain links TRBV7-9 to TRBJ2-3, with TRBD2 identical over 11 bases. Germline V gives CDR1 SEHNR, CDR2 FQNEAQ (reference sequence). CDR3 length: 17 amino acids.

This chain uses TRBV7-8 with TRBJ2-2; the D is unclear. This CDR3 region has 17 residues. Germline assignment: CDR1 SGHVS and CDR2 FQNEAQ. The V and J ends lost 5 bases and 2 bases respectively, with 18 bases between them. CDR3 amino acids: CASSTNSPAINTGELFF. CDR3 coding DNA: TGTGCCAGCAGCACGAACTCGCCAGCGATAAACACCGGGGAGCTGTTTTTT.

V usage is TRBV20-1 and J usage is TRBJ1-2; unclear D gene. This CDR3 contains 12 residues. Looked up from germline, CDR1 is DFQATT and CDR2 is SNEGSKA (reference sequence). The CDR3 loop reads CTARGLGVRYTF. The CDR3 bases are TGCACCGCTAGAGGCCTCGGAGTGCGGTACACCTTC.

V gene TRBV7-2 combines with J gene TRBJ2-7; 9 nucleotides line up with TRBD2. Looked up from germline, CDR1 is SGHTA and CDR2 is FQGNSA. Trimming took 3 bases from V and 4 from J; bases not matched to a gene: 19. The CDR3 runs to 19 residues. The CDR3 DNA reads as TGTGCCAGCAGCTTGCGGGCTAGCGGGGACGGAGTTTGGCGTTACGAGCAGTACTTC. Its protein product is CASSLRASGDGVWRYEQYF.

At least ten counts were recorded for this clonotype. This chain uses TRBV20-1 with TRBJ2-5, with a tentative D call TRBD1 (5 bases). CDR3 size: 13 residues. With 5 bases removed from V and 1 base from J, the gap between germline ends came to 11 bases. The germline V gene has CDR1 DFQATT and CDR2 SNEGSKA (reference sequence). CDR3 amino acids: CSASRGLQETQYF. CDR3 DNA sequence: TGCAGTGCTTCTAGGGGCCTCCAAGAGACCCAGTACTTC.

The rearrangement joins TRBV20-1 to TRBJ2-3; perhaps D is TRBD1 or TRBD2 (5 bases each). CDR1 and CDR2 from the germline V gene are DFQATT and SNEGSKA (reference sequence). V gave up 5 bases and J gave up 4 bases, with 19 bases separating them. The CDR3 is 15 residues long. CDR3 in DNA: TGCAGTGCTTCGACCCTGAGAGGGACCGCAGATACGCAGTATTTT. Translating gives CSASTLRGTADTQYF.

The table lists this clonotype with many counts. This chain joins TRBV12-1 and TRBJ2-7; TRBD2, the table's D call, lacks a check against the DNA. TRBV12-1 counts as a pseudogene. The CDR3 length is 16 residues. For the CDR3, the DNA is TGTGCCAGCAGCTCTTCGACTAATCCTAAACCTTACGAGCAGTACTTC. This translates into CASSSSTNPKPYEQYF.

This clonotype is medium-sized (0.01 to 0.1%) within its sample. The chain has TRBV20-1 and TRBJ1-6; 7 bases are shared with TRBD1. CDR1 and CDR2 (germline): DFQATT, SNEGSKA (reference sequence). V shed 0 bases and J 11 bases; nucleotides not matched to a gene: 10. This CDR3 is 15 amino acids long. The CDR3 loop is CSARDPSRGNPPLHF. The CDR3 bases are TGCAGTGCTAGAGATCCATCCAGGGGGAATCCACCCCTCCACTTT.

This clonotype has at least ten counts. The chain is built from TRBV6-1 and TRBJ2-1, with D hard to call. Germline V gene lookup returns CDR1 MNHNS and CDR2 SASEGT. This CDR3 has 13 amino acids. V shed 2 bases and J shed 4 bases, with 6 bases lying between them. The CDR3 DNA reads as TGTGCCAGCAGTGAATCTAGGTACAATGAGCAGTTCTTC. The encoded protein is CASSESRYNEQFF.

The chain uses TRBV6-2 or TRBV6-3 and TRBJ2-7; possible D gene TRBD1, 5 bases. There are 14 residues in the CDR3. Deletions cut 0 bases from V and 3 bases from J, with 9 bases between. Per germline, CDR1 MNHEY and CDR2 SVGEGT. The CDR3 reads CASSYSGHLYEQYF. CDR3 DNA: TGTGCCAGCAGTTACTCAGGACACCTCTACGAGCAGTACTTC.

The chain carries TRBV28 and TRBJ1-1, with unresolved D. This CDR3 has 12 amino acids. Germline V CDR1 and CDR2: MDHEN, SYDVKM. V gave up 6 bases and J gave up 1 base, with 6 bases separating them. CDR3 coding DNA: TGTGCCAGCAGACGACAGAACACTGAAGCTTTCTTT. It codes for CASRRQNTEAFF.

The chain combines TRBV5-6 with TRBJ1-4; the match to TRBD1 covers 8 bases. CDR1 is SGHDT, CDR2 YYEEEE, per germline. J lost 5 bases, V lost 1 base, and 7 bases had no gene match. This CDR3 spans 16 amino acids. The CDR3 region has the DNA TGTGCCAGCAGCTTGCAGGGGGCCGGACGAAATGAAAAACTGTTTTTT. This gives the protein CASSLQGAGRNEKLFF.

This clonotype was picked up many times. The rearrangement uses TRBV24-1 and TRBJ2-1; 7 positions match TRBD1. Germline CDR1 is KGHDR and CDR2 is SFDVKD. The CDR3 consists of 14 residues. Trimming took 7 bases from V and 7 from J; bases not matched to a gene: 9. The CDR3 spells CATRDRLMKNEQFF. The CDR3 DNA sequence: TGTGCCACCAGGGACAGGCTAATGAAGAATGAGCAGTTCTTC.